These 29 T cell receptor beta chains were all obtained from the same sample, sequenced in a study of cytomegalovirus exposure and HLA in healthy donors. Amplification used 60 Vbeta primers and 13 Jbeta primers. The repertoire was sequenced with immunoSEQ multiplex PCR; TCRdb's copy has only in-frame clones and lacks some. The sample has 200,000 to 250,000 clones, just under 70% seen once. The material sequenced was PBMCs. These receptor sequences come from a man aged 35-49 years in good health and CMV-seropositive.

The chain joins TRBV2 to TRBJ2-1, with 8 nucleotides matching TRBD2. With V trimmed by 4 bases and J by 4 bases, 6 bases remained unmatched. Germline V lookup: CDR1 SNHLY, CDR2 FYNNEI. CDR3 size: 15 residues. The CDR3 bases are TGTGCCAGCAGTGCTAGCGGGCCCCGATACAATGAGCAGTTCTTC. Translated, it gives CASSASGPRYNEQFF. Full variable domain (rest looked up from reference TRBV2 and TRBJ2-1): EPEVTQTPSHQVTQMGQEVILRCVPISNHLYFYWYRQILGQKVEFLVSFYNNEISEKSEIFDDQFSVERPDGSNFTLKIRSTKLEDSAMYFCASSASGPRYNEQFFGPGTRLTVL.

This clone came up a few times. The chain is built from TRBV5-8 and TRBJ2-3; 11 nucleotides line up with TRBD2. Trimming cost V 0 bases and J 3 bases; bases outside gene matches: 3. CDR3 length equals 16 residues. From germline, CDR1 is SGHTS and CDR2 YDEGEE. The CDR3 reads CASSLVSGGATDTQYF. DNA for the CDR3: TGTGCCAGCAGCTTGGTTAGCGGGGGGGCAACAGATACGCAGTATTTT.

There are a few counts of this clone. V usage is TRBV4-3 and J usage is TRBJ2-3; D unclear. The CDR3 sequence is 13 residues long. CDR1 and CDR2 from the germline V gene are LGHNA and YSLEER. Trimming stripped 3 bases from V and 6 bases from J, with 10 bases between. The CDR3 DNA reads TGCGCCAGCAGCCAGGGCCTGGCGGATACGCAGTATTTT. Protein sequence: CASSQGLADTQYF.

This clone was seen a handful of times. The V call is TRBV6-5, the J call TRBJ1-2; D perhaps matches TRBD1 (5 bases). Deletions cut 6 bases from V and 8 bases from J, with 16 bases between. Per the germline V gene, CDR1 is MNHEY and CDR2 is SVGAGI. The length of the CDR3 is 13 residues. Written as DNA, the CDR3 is TGTGCCAGCAGGCTCACGGGGGTGGAGGGCTACACCTTC. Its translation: CASRLTGVEGYTF.

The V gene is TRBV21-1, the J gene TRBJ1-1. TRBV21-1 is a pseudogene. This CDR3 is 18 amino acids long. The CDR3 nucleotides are TGTGCCAGTACCCCCGAGCGAGGGGGGGGCAAACCAAACACTGAAGCTTTCTTT. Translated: CASTPERGGGKPNTEAFF.

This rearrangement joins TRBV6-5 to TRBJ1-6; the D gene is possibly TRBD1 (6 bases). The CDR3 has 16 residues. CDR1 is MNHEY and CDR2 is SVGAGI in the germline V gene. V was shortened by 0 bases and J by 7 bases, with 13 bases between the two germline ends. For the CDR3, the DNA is TGTGCCAGCAGTTACTCGCGGGGGGGCGAGAATTCACCCCTCCACTTT. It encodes CASSYSRGGENSPLHF.

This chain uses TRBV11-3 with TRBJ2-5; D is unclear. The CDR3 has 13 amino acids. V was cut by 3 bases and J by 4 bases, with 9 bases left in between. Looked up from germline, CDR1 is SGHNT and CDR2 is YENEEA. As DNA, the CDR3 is TGTGCCAGCAGCTTGTTCCCCCGAGAGACCCAGTACTTC. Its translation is CASSLFPRETQYF.

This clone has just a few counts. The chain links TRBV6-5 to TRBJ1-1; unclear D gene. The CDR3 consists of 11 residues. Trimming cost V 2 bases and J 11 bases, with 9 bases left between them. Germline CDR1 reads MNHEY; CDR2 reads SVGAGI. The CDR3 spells CASSYNLEAFF. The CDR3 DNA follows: TGTGCCAGCAGTTACAACCTCGAGGCTTTCTTT.

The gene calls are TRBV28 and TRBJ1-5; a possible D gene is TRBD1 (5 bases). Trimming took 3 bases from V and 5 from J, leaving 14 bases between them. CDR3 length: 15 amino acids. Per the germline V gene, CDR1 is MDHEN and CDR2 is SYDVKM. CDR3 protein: CASSFPGGFYQPQHF. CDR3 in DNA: TGTGCCAGCAGTTTCCCCGGGGGGTTCTATCAGCCCCAGCATTTT.

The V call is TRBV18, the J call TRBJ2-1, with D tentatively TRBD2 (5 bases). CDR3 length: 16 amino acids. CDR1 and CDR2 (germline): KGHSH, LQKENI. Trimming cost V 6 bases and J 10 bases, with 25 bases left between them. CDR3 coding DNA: TGTGCCAGCTCTCTTCAGCAGCGTGACTACCTTGGGGAGCAGTTCTTC. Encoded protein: CASSLQQRDYLGEQFF.

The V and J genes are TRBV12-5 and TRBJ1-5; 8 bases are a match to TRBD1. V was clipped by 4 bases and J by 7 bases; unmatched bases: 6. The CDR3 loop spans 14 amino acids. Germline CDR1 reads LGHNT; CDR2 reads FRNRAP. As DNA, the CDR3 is TGTGCTAGTGGTTCCGGACAGGGTTGGCAGCCCCAGCATTTT. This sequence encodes CASGSGQGWQPQHF.

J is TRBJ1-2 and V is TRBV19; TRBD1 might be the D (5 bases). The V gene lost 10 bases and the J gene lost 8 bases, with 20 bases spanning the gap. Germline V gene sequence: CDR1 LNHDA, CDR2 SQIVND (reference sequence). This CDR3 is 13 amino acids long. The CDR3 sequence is CATHPTATDGYTF. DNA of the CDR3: TGTGCCACCCACCCGACAGCCACGGACGGCTACACCTTC.

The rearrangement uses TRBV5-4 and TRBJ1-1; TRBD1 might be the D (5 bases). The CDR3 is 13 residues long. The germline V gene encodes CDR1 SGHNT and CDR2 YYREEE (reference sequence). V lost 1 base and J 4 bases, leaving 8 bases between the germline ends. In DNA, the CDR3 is TGTGCCAGCAGCTTGATGGGGGGCACTGAAGCTTTCTTT. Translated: CASSLMGGTEAFF.

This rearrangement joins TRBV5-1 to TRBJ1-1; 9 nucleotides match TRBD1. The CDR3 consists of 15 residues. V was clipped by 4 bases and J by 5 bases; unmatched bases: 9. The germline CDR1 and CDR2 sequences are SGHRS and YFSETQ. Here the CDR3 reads CASSPGTGLMTEAFF. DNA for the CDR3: TGCGCCAGCAGCCCAGGGACAGGGCTCATGACTGAAGCTTTCTTT.

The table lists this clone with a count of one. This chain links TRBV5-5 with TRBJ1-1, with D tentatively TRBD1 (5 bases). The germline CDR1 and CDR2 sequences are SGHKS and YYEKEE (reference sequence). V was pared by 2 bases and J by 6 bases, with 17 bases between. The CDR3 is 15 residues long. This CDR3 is CASSFREGEVAEAFF. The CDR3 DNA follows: TGTGCCAGCAGCTTCAGGGAAGGAGAAGTAGCTGAAGCTTTCTTT.

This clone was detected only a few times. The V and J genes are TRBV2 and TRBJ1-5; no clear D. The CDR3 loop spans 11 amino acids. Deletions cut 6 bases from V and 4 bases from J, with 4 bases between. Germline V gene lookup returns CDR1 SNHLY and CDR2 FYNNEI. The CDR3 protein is CASSLNQPQHF. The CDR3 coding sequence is TGTGCCAGCAGCCTTAATCAGCCCCAGCATTTT.

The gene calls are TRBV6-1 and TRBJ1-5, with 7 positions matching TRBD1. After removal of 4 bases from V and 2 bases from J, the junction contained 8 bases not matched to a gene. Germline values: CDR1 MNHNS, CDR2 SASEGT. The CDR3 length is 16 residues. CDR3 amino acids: CASSVTGARGNQPQHF. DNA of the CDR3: TGTGCCAGCAGTGTCACAGGGGCCAGAGGCAATCAGCCCCAGCATTTT.

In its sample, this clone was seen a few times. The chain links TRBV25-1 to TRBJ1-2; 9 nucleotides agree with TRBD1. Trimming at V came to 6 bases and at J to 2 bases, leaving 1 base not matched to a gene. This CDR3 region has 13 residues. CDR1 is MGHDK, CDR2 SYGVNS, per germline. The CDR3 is CASRGQGNYGYTF. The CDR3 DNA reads TGTGCCAGCAGGGGACAGGGAAACTATGGCTACACCTTC.

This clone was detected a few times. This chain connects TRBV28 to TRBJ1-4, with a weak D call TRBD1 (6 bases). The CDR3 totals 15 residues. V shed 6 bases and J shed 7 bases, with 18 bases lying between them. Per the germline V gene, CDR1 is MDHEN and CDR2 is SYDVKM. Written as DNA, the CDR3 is TGTGCCAGCAGCGTATCAGGGGTCGGGGTTGAAAAACTGTTTTTT. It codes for CASSVSGVGVEKLFF.

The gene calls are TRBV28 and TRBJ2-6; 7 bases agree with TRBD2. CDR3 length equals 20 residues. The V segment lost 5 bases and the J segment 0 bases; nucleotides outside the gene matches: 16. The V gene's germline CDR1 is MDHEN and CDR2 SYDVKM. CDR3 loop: CASSPVGGVLSFSGANVLTF. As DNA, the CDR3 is TGTGCCAGCAGTCCCGTGGGGGGGGTCCTTTCCTTCTCTGGGGCCAACGTCCTGACTTTC.

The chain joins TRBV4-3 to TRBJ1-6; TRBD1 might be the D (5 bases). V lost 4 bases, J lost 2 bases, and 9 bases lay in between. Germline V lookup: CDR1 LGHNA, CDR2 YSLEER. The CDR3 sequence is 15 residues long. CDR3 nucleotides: TGCGCCAGCAGCCGTGGACACACCTATAATTCACCCCTCCACTTT. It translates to CASSRGHTYNSPLHF.

The CDR3 loop reads CASSFQLGGRGIEAFF. The DNA for the CDR3 is TGCGCCAGCAGCTTCCAACTAGGGGGACGGGGCATTGAAGCTTTCTTT. The chain is built from TRBV5-1 and TRBJ1-1; possibly TRBD1 for D (6 bases). This CDR3 spans 16 amino acids. Trimming took 2 bases from V and 7 from J, leaving 21 bases between them. Per germline, CDR1 SGHRS and CDR2 YFSETQ.

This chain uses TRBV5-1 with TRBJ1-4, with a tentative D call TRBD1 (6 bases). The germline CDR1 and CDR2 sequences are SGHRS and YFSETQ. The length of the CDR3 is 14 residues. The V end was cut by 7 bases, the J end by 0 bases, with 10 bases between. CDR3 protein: CASSGGATNEKLFF. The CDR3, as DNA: TGCGCCAGCTCGGGGGGCGCAACTAATGAAAAACTGTTTTTT.

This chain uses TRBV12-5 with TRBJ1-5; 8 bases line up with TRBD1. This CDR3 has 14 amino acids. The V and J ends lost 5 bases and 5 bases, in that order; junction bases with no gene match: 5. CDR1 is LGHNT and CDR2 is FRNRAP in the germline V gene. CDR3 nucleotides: TGTGCTAGTGGTGAAGGACAGGGCCATCAGCCCCAGCATTTT. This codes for CASGEGQGHQPQHF.

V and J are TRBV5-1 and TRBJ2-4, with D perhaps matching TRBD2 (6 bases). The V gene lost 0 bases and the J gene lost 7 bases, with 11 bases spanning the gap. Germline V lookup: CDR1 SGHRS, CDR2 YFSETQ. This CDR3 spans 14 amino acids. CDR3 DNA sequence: TGCGCCAGCAGCTTGGATGGGGGGAGGAACATTCAGTACTTC. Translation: CASSLDGGRNIQYF.

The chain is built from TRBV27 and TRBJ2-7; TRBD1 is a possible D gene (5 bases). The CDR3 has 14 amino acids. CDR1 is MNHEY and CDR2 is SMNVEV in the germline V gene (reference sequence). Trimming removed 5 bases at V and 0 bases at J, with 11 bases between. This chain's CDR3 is CASSPRTSSYEQYF. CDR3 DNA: TGTGCCAGCAGTCCAAGGACAAGCTCCTACGAGCAGTACTTC.

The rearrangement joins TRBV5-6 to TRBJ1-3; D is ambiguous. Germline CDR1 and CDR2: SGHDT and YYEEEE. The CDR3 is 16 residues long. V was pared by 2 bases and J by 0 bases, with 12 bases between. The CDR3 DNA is TGTGCCAGCAGCTTTCTCAGGATCCCCTCTGGAAACACCATATATTTT. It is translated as CASSFLRIPSGNTIYF.

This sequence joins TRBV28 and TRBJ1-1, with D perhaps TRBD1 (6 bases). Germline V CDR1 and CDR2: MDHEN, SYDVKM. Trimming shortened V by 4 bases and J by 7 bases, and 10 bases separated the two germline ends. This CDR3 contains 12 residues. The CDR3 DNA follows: TGTGCCAGCAGTTGGGACACAAGTGAAGCTTTCTTT. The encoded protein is CASSWDTSEAFF.

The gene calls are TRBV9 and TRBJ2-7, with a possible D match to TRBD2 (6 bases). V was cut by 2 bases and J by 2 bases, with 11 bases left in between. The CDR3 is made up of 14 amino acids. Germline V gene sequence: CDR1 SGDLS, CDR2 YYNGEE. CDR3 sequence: CASSVAGNAYEQYF. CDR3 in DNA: TGTGCCAGCAGCGTCGCGGGGAACGCCTACGAGCAGTACTTC.